This T cell receptor (beta chain) came from a study of OX40 agonist ivuxolimab in advanced cancers. V lost 1 base and J lost 1, with 7 bases in between. The CDR3 is 14 residues long. Germline CDR1 and CDR2: SGHAT and FQNNGV. Repertoires were generated with immunoSEQ multiplex PCR, while TCRdb's copy carries only in-frame clones and drops some. The data hold fewer than 55,000 clones, with 81% observed a single time. The chain joins TRBV11-2 to TRBJ1-1; possibly TRBD1 for D (6 bases). The origin of this receptor is an adult with an advanced solid tumor such as melanoma, head and neck, liver or kidney cancer. The sample consisted of CD4+ or CD8+ T cells sorted from blood, taken in a trial of the OX40 agonist ivuxolimab. The CDR3 DNA follows: TGTGCCAGCAGCTTAGGGGGGCCGAACACTGAAGCTTTCTTT. Its protein is CASSLGGPNTEAFF.